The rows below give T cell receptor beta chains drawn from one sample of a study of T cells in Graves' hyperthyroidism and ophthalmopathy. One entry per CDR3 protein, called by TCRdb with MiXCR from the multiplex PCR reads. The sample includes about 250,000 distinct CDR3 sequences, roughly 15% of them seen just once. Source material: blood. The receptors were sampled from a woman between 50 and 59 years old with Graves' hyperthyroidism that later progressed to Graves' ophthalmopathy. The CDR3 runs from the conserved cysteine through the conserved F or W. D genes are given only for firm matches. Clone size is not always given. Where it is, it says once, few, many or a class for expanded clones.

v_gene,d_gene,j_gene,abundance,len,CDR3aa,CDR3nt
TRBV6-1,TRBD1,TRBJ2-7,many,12,CASRTGYYEQYF,TGTGCCAGCAGGACAGGGTACTACGAGCAGTACTTC
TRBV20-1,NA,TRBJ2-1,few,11,CSARNPNGQFF,TGCAGTGCTAGAAACCCGAATGGGCAGTTCTTC
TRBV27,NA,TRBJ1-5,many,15,CATGEQGYSNQPQHF,TGTGCCACCGGTGAACAGGGATATAGCAATCAGCCCCAGCATTTT
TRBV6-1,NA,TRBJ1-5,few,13,CASSEALAVPQHF,TGTGCCAGCAGTGAAGCGTTGGCAGTACCCCAGCATTTT
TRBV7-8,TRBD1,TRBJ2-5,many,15,CASSRDRGYQETQYF,TGTGCCAGCAGCCGGGACAGGGGGTACCAAGAGACCCAGTACTTC
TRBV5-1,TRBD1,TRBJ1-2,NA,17,CASSGPGTGLGYYGYTF,TGCGCCAGCAGCGGTCCCGGGACAGGGCTTGGTTACTATGGCTACACCTTC
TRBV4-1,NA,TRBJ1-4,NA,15,CASSFPGSKNEKLFF,TGCGCCAGCAGTTTCCCCGGGAGTAAAAATGAAAAACTGTTTTTT
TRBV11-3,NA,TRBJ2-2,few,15,CASSLGSGYTGELFF,TGTGCCAGCAGCTTAGGTTCGGGGTACACCGGGGAGCTGTTTTTT
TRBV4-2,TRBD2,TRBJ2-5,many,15,CASSPAAGVGETQYF,TGTGCCAGCAGCCCAGCGGCGGGAGTAGGCGAGACCCAGTACTTC
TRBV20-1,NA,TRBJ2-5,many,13,CSANRDTQETQYF,TGCAGTGCTAACCGGGACACCCAAGAGACCCAGTACTTC
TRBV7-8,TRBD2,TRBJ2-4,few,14,CASSVRGGGSIQYF,TGTGCCAGCAGCGTCCGGGGAGGCGGGAGCATTCAGTACTTC
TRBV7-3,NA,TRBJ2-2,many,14,CASSADPRTGELFF,TGTGCCAGCAGCGCGGACCCGCGGACCGGGGAGCTGTTTTTT
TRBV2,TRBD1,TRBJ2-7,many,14,CASRQQGASYEQYF,TGTGCCAGCAGACAACAGGGGGCCTCCTACGAGCAGTACTTC
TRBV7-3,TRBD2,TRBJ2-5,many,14,CASSLDSGSETQYF,TGTGCCAGCAGCTTAGATAGCGGGAGCGAGACCCAGTACTTC
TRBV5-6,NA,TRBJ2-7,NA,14,CASSVTSGFYEQYF,TGTGCCAGCAGCGTCACCTCGGGATTCTACGAGCAGTACTTC
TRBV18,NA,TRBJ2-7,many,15,CASSPRAGQSYEQYF,TGTGCCAGCTCACCACGAGCGGGACAGTCCTACGAGCAGTACTTC
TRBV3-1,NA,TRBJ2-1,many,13,CASSRNIDNEQFF,TGTGCCAGCAGCCGGAATATCGACAATGAGCAGTTCTTC
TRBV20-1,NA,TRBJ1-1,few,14,CSAPGEGLNTEAFF,TGCAGTGCACCCGGGGAGGGGTTGAACACTGAAGCTTTCTTT
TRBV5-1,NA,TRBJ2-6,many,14,CASSSESGANVLTF,TGCGCCAGCAGCTCCGAAAGTGGGGCCAACGTCCTGACTTTC
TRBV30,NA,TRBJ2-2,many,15,CAWRSRDRNTGELFF,TGTGCCTGGAGAAGCCGGGACCGAAACACCGGGGAGCTGTTTTTT
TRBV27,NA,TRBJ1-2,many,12,CASSPMGYGYTF,TGTGCCAGCAGTCCCATGGGCTATGGCTACACCTTC
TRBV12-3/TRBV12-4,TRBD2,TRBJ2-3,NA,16,CASSSGTSAFVDTQYF,TGTGCCAGCAGCTCGGGGACTAGCGCCTTCGTCGATACGCAGTATTTT
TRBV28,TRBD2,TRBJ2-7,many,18,CASSTSFPQRGTTYEQYF,TGTGCCAGCTCCACCAGTTTCCCCCAGCGGGGTACTACCTACGAGCAGTACTTC
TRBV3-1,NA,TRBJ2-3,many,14,CASSQERVADTQYF,TGTGCCAGCAGCCAAGAGAGGGTGGCAGATACGCAGTATTTT
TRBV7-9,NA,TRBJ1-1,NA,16,CASSLGLGRWDTEAFF,TGTGCCAGCAGCTTAGGTTTGGGGAGGTGGGACACTGAAGCTTTCTTT
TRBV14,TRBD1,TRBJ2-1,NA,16,CASSRRQGRGPLGQFF,TGTGCCAGCAGTCGTCGACAGGGACGGGGCCCGCTGGGTCAGTTCTTC
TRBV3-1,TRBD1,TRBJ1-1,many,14,CASSQGTGEAEAFF,TGTGCCAGCAGCCAAGGTACAGGGGAGGCTGAAGCTTTCTTT
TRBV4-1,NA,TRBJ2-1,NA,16,CASSQAEGSLNNEQFF,TGCGCCAGCAGCCAAGCTGAAGGGTCGTTAAACAATGAGCAGTTCTTC
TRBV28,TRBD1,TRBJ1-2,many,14,CASRPGQGGWGYTF,TGTGCCAGCAGGCCGGGACAGGGCGGTTGGGGCTACACCTTC
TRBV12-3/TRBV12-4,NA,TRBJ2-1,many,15,CASTAGGAYYNEQFF,TGTGCCAGCACCGCAGGGGGGGCTTACTACAATGAGCAGTTCTTC
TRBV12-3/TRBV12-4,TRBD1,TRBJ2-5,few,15,CASSLGGTGGETQYF,TGTGCCAGCAGTTTAGGGGGGACAGGGGGGGAGACCCAGTACTTC
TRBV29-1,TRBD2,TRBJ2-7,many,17,CSVVMAGGAWGVYEQYF,TGCAGCGTTGTGATGGCGGGAGGAGCCTGGGGGGTCTACGAGCAGTACTTC
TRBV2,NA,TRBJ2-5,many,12,CASGSSEETQYF,TGTGCCAGCGGATCGTCGGAAGAGACCCAGTACTTC
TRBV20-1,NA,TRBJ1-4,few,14,CSARDAQMWEKLFF,TGCAGTGCTAGAGACGCCCAAATGTGGGAAAAACTGTTTTTT
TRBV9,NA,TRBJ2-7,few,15,CASSPSVTTSYEQYF,TGTGCCAGCAGCCCATCGGTCACTACGTCCTACGAGCAGTACTTC
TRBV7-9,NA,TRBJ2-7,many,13,CASSLVGDWRQYF,TGTGCCAGCAGCTTAGTGGGGGACTGGCGGCAGTACTTC
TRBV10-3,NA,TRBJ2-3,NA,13,CAISGGSGDTQYF,TGTGCCATCAGTGGGGGGTCGGGAGATACGCAGTATTTT
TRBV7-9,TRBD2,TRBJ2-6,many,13,CAIAGSGANVLTF,TGTGCGATAGCGGGATCTGGGGCCAACGTCCTGACTTTC
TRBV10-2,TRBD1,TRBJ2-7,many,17,CASSEPGQGGSSYEQYF,TGCGCCAGCAGTGAGCCAGGACAGGGGGGGAGCTCCTACGAGCAGTACTTC